These 15 T cell receptor beta chains came from one sample sequenced in a study of regulatory T cells in long-lasting Graves disease (dated by TCRdb to the early 2020s). The sample's time point label, in plain terms: newly diagnosed GD, antithyroid drugs for less than 3 months. For both TCR sequencing and RNA sequencing, RNA was extracted from PBMCs in TRIzol. Library prep was done by multiplex PCR. The listed sequencing device is Illumina HiSeq 4000. CDR3 regions were amplified by Arm-PCR with iRepertoire HTBI primers to construct TCR beta libraries. The public reads were run again by TCRdb, first through fastp at Q25 and then through MiXCR, and only productive beta chains were kept. Rows matching on CDR3 protein sequence are summarized as one entry with the most common DNA and genes. The sample records about 200,000 distinct CDR3 sequences, about 17% of which are singletons. Roughly a fifth of the sample belongs to the ten largest clones.

Sequencing used peripheral blood mononuclear cells (PBMCs), obtained at new diagnosis, from a patient treated with antithyroid drugs. The receptors stem from a female donor with Graves disease.

This clonotype came up many times. This rearrangement joins TRBV30 to TRBJ2-1, with a possible D match to TRBD2 (5 bases). The CDR3 has 19 amino acids. CDR1 and CDR2 (germline): GTSNPN, SVGIG (reference sequence). V lost 0 bases to trimming and J lost 3 bases, with 24 bases between them. CDR3 amino acids: CAWSVGLAHPRGFYNEQFF. The CDR3 DNA is TGTGCCTGGAGTGTAGGGCTAGCCCACCCTCGCGGATTCTACAATGAGCAGTTCTTC. The full variable domain, rest sourced from reference TRBV30 and TRBJ2-1, is SQTIHQWPATLVQPVGSPLSLECTVEGTSNPNLYWYRQAAGRGLQLLFYSVGIGQISSEVPQNLSASRPQDRQFILSSKKLLLSDSGFYLCAWSVGLAHPRGFYNEQFFGPGTRLTVL.

This clonotype came up many times. The J gene is TRBJ1-2, the V gene TRBV28; TRBD1 matches at 7 bases. The V segment lost 9 bases and the J segment 3 bases; nucleotides outside the gene matches: 4. This CDR3 is built from 12 residues. Germline CDR1 and CDR2: MDHEN and SYDVKM. The CDR3 loop is CASEGGDYGYTF. CDR3 DNA sequence: TGTGCCAGTGAAGGGGGCGACTATGGCTACACCTTC.

This clonotype was seen many times. CDR3 DNA sequence: TGTGCCAGCAGCACCGCTTCCGGGACAGCGGAGACCCAGTACTTC. This gives the protein CASSTASGTAETQYF. The J gene is TRBJ2-5, the V gene TRBV7-9; TRBD1 agrees at 7 bases. The CDR3 extends over 15 amino acids. Unmatched junction bases numbered 11, after V lost 5 bases and J lost 5 bases. Germline values: CDR1 SEHNR, CDR2 FQNEAQ (reference sequence).

This clonotype was seen ten or more times. The J gene is TRBJ2-5, the V gene TRBV15; D remains ambiguous. Trimming removed 3 bases at V and 3 bases at J, with 11 bases between. Germline V gene sequence: CDR1 LNHNV, CDR2 YYDKDF (reference sequence). The CDR3 is made up of 14 amino acids. The chain's CDR3 is CATSRSGNEETQYF. The DNA for the CDR3 is TGTGCCACCAGCAGGAGTGGGAACGAAGAGACCCAGTACTTC.

This clonotype was observed many times. V usage is TRBV10-3 and J usage is TRBJ2-2; TRBD2 agrees at 7 bases. The CDR3 runs 15 residues. The germline gives CDR1 ENHRY, CDR2 SYGVKD. V was clipped by 3 bases and J by 5 bases; unmatched bases: 6. Written as DNA, the CDR3 is TGTGCCATCAGTGAAGCCAGCGGGATAACCGGGGAGCTGTTTTTT. Translation: CAISEASGITGELFF.

This clonotype was picked up a small number of times. At one end, the junction sequence differs from germline, possibly due to a read error. The chain has TRBV3-1 and TRBJ2-3; 9 bases are a match to TRBD2. The CDR3 has 16 amino acids. Germline V CDR1 and CDR2: LGHDT, YNNKEL (reference sequence). The CDR3 region is CASSPPGTSRGLRKHF. The CDR3 bases are TGTGCCAGCAGCCCCCCCGGGACTAGCCGCGGGTTGCGCAAACATTTT.

In regard to this clonotype: A read error likely explains this, since a far larger clone differs by one base. The chain couples TRBV7-2 to TRBJ1-4; TRBD1 is a possible D gene (5 bases). Germline-derived CDR1 and CDR2 are SGHTA and FQGNSA. The length of the CDR3 is 14 residues. Trimming stripped 6 bases from V and 12 bases from J, with 20 bases between. The CDR3 bases are TGTGCCAGCAGGCGTCCGGGACTAGGGGAAGAACTGTTTTTT. Residues: CASRRPGLGEELFF.

This rearrangement joins TRBV6-1 to TRBJ1-1, with D maybe TRBD1 (6 bases). This CDR3 has 17 residues. V lost 0 bases and J 4 bases, leaving 18 bases between the germline ends. Looked up from germline, CDR1 is MNHNS and CDR2 is SASEGT. CDR3 in DNA: TGTGCCAGCAGTGAAGCGCTTCGGGGCAGGGGAGCCACTGAAGCTTTCTTT. Protein: CASSEALRGRGATEAFF.

The chain uses TRBV11-2 and TRBJ2-1; 12 bases agree with TRBD2. V lost 5 bases to trimming and J lost 8 bases; unmatched junction nucleotides: 10. This CDR3 region has 16 residues. Germline V gene data show CDR1 as SGHAT and CDR2 as FQNNGV. The CDR3 nucleotides are TGTGCCAGCAGCCCATCAGGACTAGCGGGAAGTCATGAGCAGTTCTTC. Protein sequence: CASSPSGLAGSHEQFF.

This clonotype was found many times. The CDR3 DNA is TGTGCCAGTAGTAATGAATGGGGACAGGAGCTGTTTTTT. It encodes CASSNEWGQELFF. The rearrangement joins TRBV19 to TRBJ2-2, with a tentative D call TRBD1 (6 bases). The CDR3 has 13 residues. V lost 4 bases, J lost 10 bases, and 13 bases lay in between. Germline V CDR1 and CDR2: LNHDA, SQIVND (reference sequence). Looking up the rest from reference TRBV19 and TRBJ2-2 gives the full variable domain: DGGITQSPKYLFRKEGQNVTLSCEQNLNHDAMYWYRQDPGQGLRLIYYSQIVNDFQKGDIAEGYSVSREKKESFPLTVTSAQKNPTAFYLCASSNEWGQELFFGEGSRLTVL.

In this sample, this clonotype turned up many times. V and J are TRBV20-1 and TRBJ2-7, with 8 bases lining up with TRBD2. J was trimmed by 4 bases and V by 4 bases; bases with no gene match: 6. The CDR3 totals 13 residues. CDR1 and CDR2 from the germline V gene are DFQATT and SNEGSKA (reference sequence). CDR3 in DNA: TGCAGTGCTACAAGCGGGAGCCGATACGAGCAGTACTTC. Its protein product is CSATSGSRYEQYF.

V gene TRBV6-2 or TRBV6-3 combines with J gene TRBJ2-7; D is unresolved. CDR3 size: 12 residues. Germline assignment: CDR1 MNHEY and CDR2 SVGEGT. V shed 2 bases and J shed 7 bases, with 9 bases lying between them. CDR3 loop: CASSYLSREQYF. CDR3 bases: TGTGCCAGCAGTTACCTGTCGCGAGAGCAGTACTTC.

This clonotype was seen a handful of times. This may arise from a read error, as a much more abundant clone is one base away. The V gene is TRBV2, the J gene TRBJ2-2; D not certain. CDR1 is SNHLY and CDR2 is FYNNEI in the germline V gene. The CDR3 has 15 amino acids. V was cut by 9 bases and J by 3 bases, with 17 bases left in between. The CDR3, as DNA: TGTGCCAGTCGGTGGCAAGGGCCCTACACCGGGGAGCTGTTTTTT. Translated: CASRWQGPYTGELFF.

This clonotype turned up a few times. The gene calls are TRBV12-3 or TRBV12-4 and TRBJ2-5, with 16 bases that match TRBD2. Gene TRBJ2-7 matches the end of the DNA better, so the J call may be wrong. There are 16 residues in the CDR3. In nucleotides, the CDR3 is TGTGCCAGCCCCGGGACTAGCGGGAGGGCCGGGTACGAGCAGTACTTC. Its protein product is CASPGTSGRAGYEQYF.

This clonotype was counted ten times or more. The rearrangement uses TRBV7-2 and TRBJ2-7; D perhaps matches TRBD1 (5 bases). The CDR3 is made up of 15 amino acids. Per germline, CDR1 SGHTA and CDR2 FQGNSA. With 5 bases removed from V and 6 bases from J, the gap between germline ends came to 20 bases. The CDR3, as DNA: TGTGCCAGCAGCCCATGGCGACACACTGGGGCCGAGCAGTACTTC. This translates into CASSPWRHTGAEQYF.